This TCR beta chain was retrieved from a study of graft-versus-host responses after intestinal transplantation. Study context: Each of the recipients got a multivisceral, liver-intestinal, or isolated intestinal transplant. Anti-thymocyte globulin induction was given to all recipients, followed by tacrolimus and steroids for around three years. Findings and limits, study-wide: In recipient marrow, GvH clones were found, and some appeared first in ileum or blood. Early post-transplant HvG declines showed an association with peak circulating GvH clone levels.

Sequencing used immunoSEQ multiplex PCR; TCRdb keeps in-frame clones, though not all of them. The sample holds about 71,000 clones, 90% seen once. With V trimmed by 6 bases and J by 4 bases, 2 bases remained unmatched. The CDR3 is made up of 13 amino acids. Germline V gene lookup returns CDR1 WNHNN and CDR2 SYGVQD (reference sequence). This clone showed up just a few times. Its matching antigen is unknown. Sequenced material: unstimulated CD8+ T cells sorted from spleen or lymph node cells, taken before intestinal transplant. The chain combines TRBV10-1 with TRBJ1-1; 10 bases align to TRBD1. The source of this sequence is a human donor who received an intestinal transplant. The CDR3 bases are TGCGCCAGCAGCGACAGGGGGCTCACTGAAGCTTTCTTT. Its protein is CASSDRGLTEAFF.